Below, 22 T cell receptor beta chains from the same sample are listed, as sequenced in a study of blood T cell repertoires in COVID-19. Assay used: immunoSEQ multiplex PCR; TCRdb lists only in-frame clones, some missing. Here the sample spans more than 300,000 clones, roughly 86% being singletons. What was sequenced was peripheral blood. The receptors derive from a woman aged 45-65 years with acute or convalescent COVID-19.

The V and J genes are TRBV30 and TRBJ2-7; the D gene is possibly TRBD1 (5 bases). Germline loops: CDR1 GTSNPN, CDR2 SVGIG (reference sequence). V was clipped by 5 bases and J by 3 bases, with 17 bases between them. The CDR3 consists of 14 residues. CDR3 amino acids: CAWSLGKGIYEQYF. CDR3 nucleotide sequence: TGTGCCTGGTCGTTGGGTAAGGGGATCTACGAGCAGTACTTC.

The rearrangement uses TRBV30 and TRBJ1-5; D gene unclear. V was shortened by 0 bases and J by 7 bases, with 13 bases between the two germline ends. Germline V gene data show CDR1 as GTSNPN and CDR2 as SVGIG (reference sequence). This CDR3 spans 14 amino acids. Written as DNA, the CDR3 is TGTGCCTGGAGTGTACGGTCGGGGTGGCAGCCCCAGCATTTT. Its protein product is CAWSVRSGWQPQHF.

The CDR3 spells CASSPRQGRRMNTEAFF. The DNA for the CDR3 is TGTGCCAGCTCACCACGACAGGGGCGCAGAATGAACACTGAAGCTTTCTTT. The genes are TRBV18 and TRBJ1-1; 8 bases align to TRBD1. Germline trimming cut 1 base from V and 0 bases from J; bases unmatched to any gene: 7. The CDR3 covers 17 residues. Germline V gene lookup returns CDR1 KGHSH and CDR2 LQKENI.

The V gene is TRBV4-3, the J gene TRBJ1-4, with D maybe TRBD1 (6 bases). CDR1 and CDR2 from the germline V gene are LGHNA and YSLEER. The ends were cut back, 4 bases at V and 7 bases at J, with 16 bases in the middle. This CDR3 is 15 amino acids long. Here the CDR3 DNA reads TGCGCCAGCAGCCTAGGACAGACGGGGAGTGAAAAACTGTTTTTT. It codes for CASSLGQTGSEKLFF.

The chain links TRBV19 to TRBJ1-1; a possible D gene is TRBD1 (5 bases). Trimming pared 5 bases from V and 0 bases from J, leaving 10 bases between. The CDR3 runs 14 residues. Germline CDR1 reads LNHDA; CDR2 reads SQIVND (reference sequence). The CDR3, as DNA: TGTGCCAGTAGTCTCGGACATCTGAACACTGAAGCTTTCTTT. Its translation is CASSLGHLNTEAFF.

V is TRBV4-3 and J is TRBJ1-3; 7 bases match TRBD1. V was clipped by 4 bases and J by 0 bases; unmatched bases: 0. The CDR3 is 14 residues long. From germline, CDR1 is LGHNA and CDR2 YSLEER. CDR3 sequence (DNA): TGCGCCAGCAGCCGGGACAGCTCTGGAAACACCATATATTTT. Residues: CASSRDSSGNTIYF.

CDR3 loop: CASRTQAETGRRGYTF. CDR3 nucleotide sequence: TGTGCCAGCAGGACCCAAGCCGAGACAGGGCGTCGTGGCTACACCTTC. This chain links TRBV27 with TRBJ1-2, with TRBD1 matching over 7 bases. This CDR3 has 16 residues. CDR1 and CDR2 (germline): MNHEY, SMNVEV (reference sequence). V was pared by 6 bases and J by 7 bases, with 17 bases of the junction left unmatched.

This chain uses TRBV27 with TRBJ2-3, with 8 positions matching TRBD1. The CDR3 extends over 14 amino acids. Germline values: CDR1 MNHEY, CDR2 SMNVEV (reference sequence). The J segment lost 8 bases and the V segment lost 3 bases, leaving 7 bases of the junction unmatched. The CDR3: CASSFGQGFGTQYF. In nucleotides, the CDR3 is TGTGCCAGCAGTTTCGGACAGGGCTTTGGTACGCAGTATTTT.

The chain combines TRBV28 with TRBJ1-1, with D unclear. Trimming removed 3 bases from V and 0 bases from J, with 2 bases in between. Germline V CDR1 and CDR2: MDHEN, SYDVKM. This CDR3 has 12 residues. The chain's CDR3 is CASSFMNTEAFF. The CDR3 region has the DNA TGTGCCAGCAGTTTTATGAACACTGAAGCTTTCTTT.

The chain links TRBV12-3 or TRBV12-4 to TRBJ1-5, with 10 bases aligning to TRBD1. Germline trimming cut 10 bases from V and 2 bases from J; bases unmatched to any gene: 2. This CDR3 has 13 residues. CDR3 sequence (DNA): TGTGCCACCGGGACAGGGGGCAATCAGCCCCAGCATTTT. This translates into CATGTGGNQPQHF.

This chain uses TRBV7-2 with TRBJ2-7; 8 bases are a match to TRBD1. Losses at the gene ends were 5 bases for V and 2 bases for J; bases not matched to a gene: 5. Germline-derived CDR1 and CDR2 are SGHTA and FQGNSA. The CDR3 sequence is 14 residues long. The CDR3 sequence is CASSLQQGAYEQYF. Written as DNA, the CDR3 is TGTGCCAGCAGCCTTCAACAGGGGGCCTACGAGCAGTACTTC. Drawing the rest from reference TRBV7-2 and TRBJ2-7, the complete variable domain is GAGVSQSPSNKVTEKGKDVELRCDPISGHTALYWYRQSLGQGLEFLIYFQGNSAPDKSGLPSDRFSAERTGGSVSTLTIQRTQQEDSAVYLCASSLQQGAYEQYFGPGTRLTVT.

The chain carries TRBV28 and TRBJ2-7, with D maybe TRBD1 (6 bases). The germline gives CDR1 MDHEN, CDR2 SYDVKM. V was pared by 2 bases and J by 5 bases, with 13 bases between. The CDR3 consists of 14 residues. The DNA of the CDR3 is TGTGCCAGCAGTTTAGGTGGGGGCTGGGACGAGCAGTACTTC. This codes for CASSLGGGWDEQYF.

CDR3 coding DNA: TGTGCCAGCAGCCCAGGAGGGGCGGTTCTCAATGAGCAGTTCTTC. Translation: CASSPGGAVLNEQFF. J is TRBJ2-1 and V is TRBV9; D is possibly TRBD2 (6 bases). The ends were cut back, 4 bases at V and 6 bases at J, with 17 bases in the middle. Germline assignment: CDR1 SGDLS and CDR2 YYNGEE. This CDR3 region has 15 residues. Together with reference TRBV9 and TRBJ2-1, the CDR3 gives the full variable domain: DSGVTQTPKHLITATGQRVTLRCSPRSGDLSVYWYQQSLDQGLQFLIQYYNGEERAKGNILERFSAQQFPDLHSELNLSSLELGDSALYFCASSPGGAVLNEQFFGPGTRLTVL.

V is TRBV28 and J is TRBJ1-5; TRBD1 agrees at 7 bases. Losses at the gene ends were 6 bases for V and 6 bases for J; bases not matched to a gene: 8. The CDR3 contains 14 residues. Germline V gene data show CDR1 as MDHEN and CDR2 as SYDVKM. The CDR3 region has the DNA TGTGCCAGCAGCCGGGACAGAAGAAGTCAGCCCCAGCATTTT. The encoded protein is CASSRDRRSQPQHF.

In the case of this clone: Its ends do not fully match the called genes, so a read error is possible. The chain links TRBV29-1 to TRBJ2-4; 7 bases map to TRBD2. CDR1 is SQVTM, CDR2 ANQGSEA, per germline. This CDR3 contains 11 residues. In DNA, the CDR3 is TGCAGCGTTGCTTGGGGGGAGGGCCTCAACTTC. Amino acids: CSVAWGEGLNF.

The chain links TRBV28 to TRBJ2-7, with D hard to call. Trimming stripped 5 bases from V and 2 bases from J, with 16 bases between. Germline assignment: CDR1 MDHEN and CDR2 SYDVKM. This CDR3 spans 15 amino acids. In DNA form, the CDR3 reads TGTGCCAGCAGTCAGTTGGTTTCAGCGACCTACGAGCAGTACTTC. Its protein is CASSQLVSATYEQYF.

The chain joins TRBV4-1 to TRBJ2-6, with 8 nucleotides matching TRBD1. The CDR3 extends over 18 amino acids. Germline V lookup: CDR1 MGHRA, CDR2 YSYEKL. The trim removed 0 bases at V and 0 bases at J, leaving 4 bases unmatched. The CDR3, as DNA: TGCGCCAGCAGCCAAGAGGGGACAGGAGACTCTGGGGCCAACGTCCTGACTTTC. Protein sequence: CASSQEGTGDSGANVLTF.

This sequence joins TRBV11-2 and TRBJ1-1; D remains ambiguous. Deletions cut 1 base from V and 0 bases from J, with 9 bases between. This CDR3 region has 15 residues. Germline V gene sequence: CDR1 SGHAT, CDR2 FQNNGV. CDR3 region: CASSLGGSLNTEAFF. CDR3 nucleotides: TGTGCCAGCAGCTTAGGAGGCAGCCTGAACACTGAAGCTTTCTTT.

This clone was observed a handful of times. This rearrangement joins TRBV10-3 to TRBJ2-1; the match to TRBD1 covers 7 bases. Per the germline V gene, CDR1 is ENHRY and CDR2 is SYGVKD. V was clipped by 6 bases and J by 1 base; unmatched bases: 3. The length of the CDR3 is 14 residues. CDR3: CAISRTGSYNEQFF. The CDR3 DNA reads TGTGCCATCAGCCGGACAGGATCCTACAATGAGCAGTTCTTC.

The sample holds a few counts of this clone. The chain uses TRBV4-1 and TRBJ2-7, with a possible D match to TRBD1 (6 bases). The CDR3 runs 15 residues. V was pared by 2 bases and J by 3 bases, with 14 bases between. Germline V lookup: CDR1 MGHRA, CDR2 YSYEKL. CDR3 residues: CASSQLNRANYEQYF. The DNA for the CDR3 is TGCGCCAGCAGCCAATTAAACAGGGCAAACTACGAGCAGTACTTC.

The genes are TRBV20-1 and TRBJ1-1; no definite D call. This CDR3 contains 10 residues. The V gene's germline CDR1 is DFQATT and CDR2 SNEGSKA (reference sequence). Trimming pared 7 bases from V and 7 bases from J, leaving 10 bases between. The CDR3 sequence is CSVSRLEAFF. The CDR3 DNA reads TGCAGTGTAAGCAGGCTTGAAGCTTTCTTT.

The V and J genes are TRBV6-5 and TRBJ2-7, with a weak D call TRBD1 (6 bases). The germline V gene encodes CDR1 MNHEY and CDR2 SVGAGI. V lost 0 bases, J lost 0 bases, and 12 bases lay in between. The CDR3 contains 16 residues. CDR3 sequence reads: CASSYSLRDNSYEQYF. In DNA form, the CDR3 reads TGTGCCAGCAGTTACTCCCTCCGGGACAACTCCTACGAGCAGTACTTC.